The source of this T cell receptor (beta chain) is a study of shared clonotypes between healthy human individuals. The CDR3 sequence is 14 residues long. Germline V gene sequence: CDR1 MNHEY, CDR2 SMNVEV (reference sequence). J lost 5 bases, V lost 5 bases, and 5 bases had no gene match. Assay: immunoSEQ multiplex PCR; the TCRdb copy retains only in-frame clones and omits some. The table includes about 680,000 clones, about 91% detected once. Only CD45RO-negative cells positively selected for CCR7 counted as naive CD8 cells, so terminally differentiated effector memory CD45RA+ cells were excluded. Points from the study as a whole: Clonotype sharing levels among donors were expected to vary with sequencing depth.

As to this clone: Its antigen remains unidentified.

This chain joins TRBV27 and TRBJ2-3; 9 bases map to TRBD1. Input material: naive CD8+ T cells sorted from blood. The TCR was taken from a man aged 25 to 45 in good health. CDR3 DNA: TGTGCCAGCAGTCACAGGGGGCTTGGAGATACGCAGTATTTT. Amino acids: CASSHRGLGDTQYF.